Given below is one T cell receptor (beta chain) in context. The target antigen is unknown. The record originates from a study of cytomegalovirus exposure and HLA in healthy donors. Whole-study results and caveats: Later analysis identified a missense DCLRE1C variant that was linked to TCR beta V- and J-gene trimming. The listing of roughly 160 TCR beta chains classed them as cytomegalovirus-associated.

Healthy people donating bone marrow made up the donors. Both 60 Vbeta primers and 13 Jbeta primers went into the PCR. The protocol was immunoSEQ multiplex PCR, while the TCRdb copy is restricted to in-frame clones and leaves out a portion. Altogether approximately 58,000 clones are present, roughly 83% being singletons, with the ten largest covering 4.3%. Germline V gives CDR1 LGHNA, CDR2 YSLEER. The CDR3 has 18 amino acids. Trimming cost V 0 bases and J 10 bases, with 26 bases left between them. The gene calls are TRBV4-3 and TRBJ2-3; perhaps TRBD1 as D (5 bases). This TCR derives from a man aged 30 to 45 in good health and CMV-seronegative. Material for sequencing was PBMCs. The CDR3 DNA is TGCGCCAGCAGCCAAGAAGGCGTGGGGCGTGGGCTCGTTGATGCGCAGTATTTT. Amino acid sequence: CASSQEGVGRGLVDAQYF.